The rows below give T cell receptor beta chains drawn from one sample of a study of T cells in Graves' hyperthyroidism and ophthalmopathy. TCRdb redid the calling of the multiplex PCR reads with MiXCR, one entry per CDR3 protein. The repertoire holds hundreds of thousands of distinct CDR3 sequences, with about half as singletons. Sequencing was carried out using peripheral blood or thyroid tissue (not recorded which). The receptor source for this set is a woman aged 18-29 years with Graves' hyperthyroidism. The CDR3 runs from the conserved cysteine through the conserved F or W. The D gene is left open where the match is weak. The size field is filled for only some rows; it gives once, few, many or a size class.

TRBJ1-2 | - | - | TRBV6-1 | TGTGCCAGCAGGCGCCCGGGCGCCACTTATGGCTACACCTTC | CASRRPGATYGYTF
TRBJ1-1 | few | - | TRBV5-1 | TGCGCCAGCAGCTTGATAGACCTGAACACTGAAGCTTTCTTT | CASSLIDLNTEAFF
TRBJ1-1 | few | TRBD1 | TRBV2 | TGTGCCAGCAGCCTGGACAGGGGGCGCGGCACTGAAGCTTTCTTT | CASSLDRGRGTEAFF
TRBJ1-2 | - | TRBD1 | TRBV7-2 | TGTGCCAGCAGAACCGGGACAGCGGATTATGGCTACACCTTC | CASRTGTADYGYTF
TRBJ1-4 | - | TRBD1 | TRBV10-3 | TGTGCCATCAGTGAGGACAGGGCTAATGAAAAACTGTTTTTT | CAISEDRANEKLFF
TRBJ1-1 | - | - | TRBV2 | TGCGCCAGCAAAGCGGGTCGACAGAGCCTTGAAGCTTTCTTT | CASKAGRQSLEAFF
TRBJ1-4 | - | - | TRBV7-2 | TGTGCCAGCAGCTTGGGTAGTAACCAGTTTTTT | CASSLGSNQFF
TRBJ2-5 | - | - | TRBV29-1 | TGCAGCGTTGAAGGGGGCGGCCGGACCCAGTACTTC | CSVEGGGRTQYF
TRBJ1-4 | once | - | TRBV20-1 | TGCAGTGGGAGACTTAATGAAAAACTGGTTTTT | CSGRLNEKLVF
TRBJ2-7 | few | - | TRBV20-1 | TGCAGTGCTAGGAAGGAGTACGAGCAGTACTTC | CSARKEYEQYF
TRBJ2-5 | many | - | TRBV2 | TGTGCTGGGGGAAGTGGTTCAGGTCGGGAGACCCAGTACTTC | CAGGSGSGRETQYF
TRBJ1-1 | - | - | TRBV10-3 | TGTGCCATCAGGGGATACCGTGAAGCTTTCTTT | CAIRGYREAFF
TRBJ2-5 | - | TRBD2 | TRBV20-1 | TGCAGTGCTAGATCGGGACTAGTGGGAGCCCAGTACTTC | CSARSGLVGAQYF
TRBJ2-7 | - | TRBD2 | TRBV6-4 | TGTGCCAGCAGCCACAGGACTAGCGGGAGTGGTGAGCAGTACTTC | CASSHRTSGSGEQYF
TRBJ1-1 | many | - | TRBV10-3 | TGTGCCATCACCGCGATGGCTCGGACTGAAGCTTTCTTT | CAITAMARTEAFF
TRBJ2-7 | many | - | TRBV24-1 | TGTGCCACCAGTGCATGGGGGGCCGACACCTACGAGCAGTACTTC | CATSAWGADTYEQYF
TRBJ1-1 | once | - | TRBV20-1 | TGCAGTGCGACCAAGCCGGGAGGCTGGGATGGGACTGAAGCTTTCTTT | CSATKPGGWDGTEAFF
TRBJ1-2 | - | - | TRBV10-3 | TGTGCCAGCAGTTCCACAGGGAGCGGCTACACCTTC | CASSSTGSGYTF
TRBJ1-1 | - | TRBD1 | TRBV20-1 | TGCAGTGCTAGAGGACAGGGTGGAAAACGCGCTGAAGCTTTCTTT | CSARGQGGKRAEAFF
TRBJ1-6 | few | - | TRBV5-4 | TGTGCCAGCAGCTTGAGACAGAATTCACCCCTCCACTTT | CASSLRQNSPLHF
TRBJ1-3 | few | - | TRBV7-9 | TGTGCCAGCAGCTTAGTAGGGGAAAACACCATATATTTT | CASSLVGENTIYF
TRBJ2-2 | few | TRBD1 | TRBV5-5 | TGTGCCAGCAGCTTGATTGGGACAGGGGCTGTCGGGGAGCTGTTTTTT | CASSLIGTGAVGELFF
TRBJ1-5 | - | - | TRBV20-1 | TGCAGTGCAGGGACACGGGGCGTTAATCAGCCCCAGCATTTT | CSAGTRGVNQPQHF
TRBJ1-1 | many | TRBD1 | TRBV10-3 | TGTGCCATCAGGGAGGACAGGGAGATCACTGAAGCTTTCTTT | CAIREDREITEAFF
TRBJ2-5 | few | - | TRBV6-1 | TGTGCCAGCAGTGACCCTTGGTTGAAACAGGGGAGGGGAGAGACCCAGTACTTC | CASSDPWLKQGRGETQYF
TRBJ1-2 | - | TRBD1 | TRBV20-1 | TGCAGTGTCGCCTTGGCAGGGGGAGGCTACACCTTC | CSVALAGGGYTF
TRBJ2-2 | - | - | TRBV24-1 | TGTGCCACCAGTGATGCGGGCGCCGGGGAGCTGTTTTTT | CATSDAGAGELFF
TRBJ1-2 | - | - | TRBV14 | TGTGCCAGCAGCCCCGGACATTCTGGCTACACCTTC | CASSPGHSGYTF
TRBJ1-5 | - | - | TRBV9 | TGTGCCAGCAGCGTAGAGGGTAGGGGAAGTCAGCCCCAGCATTTT | CASSVEGRGSQPQHF
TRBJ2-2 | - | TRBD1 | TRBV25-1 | TGTGCCAGCAGCTCGGTACAGGGGGTCCTGAACACCGGGGAGCTGTTTTTT | CASSSVQGVLNTGELFF
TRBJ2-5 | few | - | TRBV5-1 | TGCGCCAGCAGCTTGGCGTCGCGGGAGACCCAGTACTTC | CASSLASRETQYF
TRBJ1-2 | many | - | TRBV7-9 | TGTGCCAGCGAGGGGGTAGACTATGGCTACACCTTC | CASEGVDYGYTF
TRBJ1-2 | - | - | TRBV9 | TGTGCCAGCTCACCACGACAGGAAGATGGCTACACCTTC | CASSPRQEDGYTF
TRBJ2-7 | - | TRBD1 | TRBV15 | TGTGCCACCAGCAGTGGGACAGTCTCCTTCGAGCAGTACTTC | CATSSGTVSFEQYF
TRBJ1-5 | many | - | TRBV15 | TGTGCCACCAGCAGAGTGGACAGAGCATCAAATCAGCCCCAGCATTTT | CATSRVDRASNQPQHF
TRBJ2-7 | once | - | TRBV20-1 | TGCAGTGCTAGAGGGGATGGGGGGTCCTACGAGCAGTACTTC | CSARGDGGSYEQYF
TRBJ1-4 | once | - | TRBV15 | TGTGCCACCAGCAGTCAAGACAGGAATGAAAAACTGTTTTTT | CATSSQDRNEKLFF
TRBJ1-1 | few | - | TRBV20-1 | TGCAGTGCCCCTATTAGGGGGAGGAACACTGAAGCTTTCTTT | CSAPIRGRNTEAFF
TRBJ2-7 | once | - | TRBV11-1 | TGTGCCAGCAGCTTATCGAGCAGCCAAACCTACGAGCAGTACTTC | CASSLSSSQTYEQYF
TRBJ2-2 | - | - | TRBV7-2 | TGCGCCAGCAGCTTTAAAGTGAACACCGGGGAGCTGTTTTTT | CASSFKVNTGELFF
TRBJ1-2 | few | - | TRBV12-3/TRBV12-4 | TGTGCCAGCAGTTTACAGGCTTCAAACTATGGCTACACCTTC | CASSLQASNYGYTF
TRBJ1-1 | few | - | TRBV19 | TGTGCCAGTAGTATAGTTGCTGTCGCTGGACGTGGAAAGACTGAAGCTTTCTTT | CASSIVAVAGRGKTEAFF
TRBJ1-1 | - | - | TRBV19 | TGTGCCAGTAGTATCTGGCGGACACAGAACACTGAAGCTTTCTTT | CASSIWRTQNTEAFF
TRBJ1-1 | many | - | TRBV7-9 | TGTGCCAGCAGCTTAGGGGCGCGCACTGAAGCTTTCTTT | CASSLGARTEAFF
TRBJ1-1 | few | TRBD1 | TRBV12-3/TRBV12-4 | TGTGCCAGCAGATACCTGACAGGGGTGAACACTGAAGCTTTCTTT | CASRYLTGVNTEAFF
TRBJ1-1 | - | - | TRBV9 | TGTGCCAGCAGCCCCTTTGGGCGGGAAGGTGAAGCTTTCTTT | CASSPFGREGEAFF
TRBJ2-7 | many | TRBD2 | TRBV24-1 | TGTGCCACCAGTGGCGGGAGGAACGAGCAGTACTTC | CATSGGRNEQYF
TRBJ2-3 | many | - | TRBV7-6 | TGTGCCAGCAGCTTCCAACAGGGATTTGCAGATACGCAGTATTTT | CASSFQQGFADTQYF
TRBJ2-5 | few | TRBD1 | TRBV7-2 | TGTGCCAGCAGCTTTACCGGGACAGGGGAGACCCAGTACTTC | CASSFTGTGETQYF
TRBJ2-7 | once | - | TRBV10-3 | TGTGCCAGTAGTCCGACCGGGACGGTCTACGAGCAGTACTTC | CASSPTGTVYEQYF
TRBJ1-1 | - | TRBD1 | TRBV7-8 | TGTGCCAGCAGCGACAGGGCTCCGAACACTGAAGCTTTCTTT | CASSDRAPNTEAFF